This T cell receptor beta chain emerged from a study of long-term antiretroviral therapy in people with HIV. The overall study: The oldest samples precede the 2015 immediate-ART recommendation by about a decade. Overall study results and limits: In samples taken after ART, diversity increased but remained below transplant donor control levels. It was not possible to obtain data on ART adherence, viral resistance or therapy changes. CDR3 length ranges were narrower in HIV repertoires than in controls.

A word on this clone: Antigen: not known.

Sequencing used immunoSEQ v3.0 at survey level. Using immunoSEQ multiplex PCR, the repertoire was profiled, and TCRdb retains in-frame clones only, with some absent. The data hold approximately 8,900 clones, with around 77% observed a single time. Sequencing was performed on unsorted PBMCs, taken 0.4 years before starting antiretroviral therapy. This clonotype was obtained from a man aged 25 to 40 with HIV.

The CDR3 DNA reads as TGCAGCGTCTCTGGGGTCGTCAGGTGGGAGGACACTGAAGCTTTCTTT. As protein: CSVSGVVRWEDTEAFF. This chain joins TRBV29-1 and TRBJ1-1; D is uncertain. Germline CDR1 and CDR2: SQVTM and ANQGSEA. This CDR3 has 16 amino acids. V was cut by 6 bases and J by 3 bases, with 23 bases left in between.